The next 24 T cell receptor beta chains were all read from a single sample in a study of identical twins. From the 5' RACE reads, TCRdb called clonotypes with MiXCR, one entry per CDR3 protein. The sample has hundreds of thousands of distinct CDR3 sequences; around 8.6% are singletons. The data were also submitted as part of a second study, on yellow fever vaccine responses in identical twins.

The sequenced material came from PBMCs. These TCRs come from a woman aged 18-29 years in good health.

The chain is built from TRBV15 and TRBJ1-2, with 7 bases aligning to TRBD1. The CDR3 is made up of 13 amino acids. The trim removed 1 base at V and 6 bases at J, leaving 2 bases unmatched. Germline CDR1 is LNHNV and CDR2 is YYDKDF (reference sequence). CDR3 DNA sequence: TGTGCCACCAGCAGAGCCACAGGGGATGGCTACACCTTC. It translates to CATSRATGDGYTF.

This clonotype was recorded once. One end of the junction varies from germline; a read error may be responsible. This chain connects TRBV4-1 to TRBJ2-1; TRBD2 is a possible D gene (6 bases). The V gene's germline CDR1 is MGHRA and CDR2 YSYEKL. The CDR3 spans 15 residues. The CDR3 nucleotides are TGCACCAGCAGCCCTGGGACTGTATCCTACAATGAGCAGTTCTTC. Its translation is CTSSPGTVSYNEQFF.

This clonotype was detected ten times or more. One junction end does not reproduce the germline sequence, and a read error may be involved. The chain links TRBV7-7 to TRBJ2-5; TRBD2 matches at 11 bases. The CDR3 is 14 residues long. Germline V gene data show CDR1 as SSHAT and CDR2 as FNYEAQ (reference sequence). The CDR3 coding sequence is TGTGCTAGCAGCTTAGCGGGAGGGCATGAGACCCAGTACTTC. Protein product: CASSLAGGHETQYF.

V is TRBV24-1 and J is TRBJ2-3; 7 nucleotides align to TRBD1. Germline assignment: CDR1 KGHDR and CDR2 SFDVKD. This CDR3 is 16 amino acids long. V was clipped by 4 bases and J by 1 base; unmatched bases: 7. The CDR3 sequence: CATSDDRDGGTDTQYF. The CDR3 DNA is TGTGCCACCAGTGACGACAGGGATGGCGGCACAGATACGCAGTATTTT.

The J gene is TRBJ2-7, the V gene TRBV29-1; 9 positions agree with TRBD2. The CDR3 sequence is 12 residues long. V was clipped by 4 bases and J by 2 bases; unmatched bases: 0. Germline CDR1 is SQVTM and CDR2 is ANQGSEA. The CDR3, as DNA: TGCAGCGTTGTAGCGGGGGCCTACGAGCAGTACTTC. It encodes CSVVAGAYEQYF.

A note on this clonotype: A junction end diverges from the germline sequence, so it may reflect a read error. The J gene is TRBJ2-2, the V gene TRBV7-7; 7 nucleotides line up with TRBD2. The CDR3 runs 15 residues. Germline V gene data show CDR1 as SSHAT and CDR2 as FNYEAQ (reference sequence). In nucleotides, the CDR3 is TGTGCTAGCAGCTCCAGCCTAGCGGCGGCCGGGGAGCTGTTTTTT. Encoded protein: CASSSSLAAAGELFF.

This clonotype was seen ten or more times. V and J are TRBV12-3 or TRBV12-4 and TRBJ2-2; D is possibly TRBD1 or TRBD2 (5 bases each). V lost 6 bases and J lost 4, with 12 bases in between. This CDR3 is 14 amino acids long. CDR3 protein: CASRPGTTTGELFF. The CDR3 region has the DNA TGTGCCAGCAGGCCCGGGACCACCACCGGGGAGCTGTTTTTT.

This clonotype was seen ten or more times. The V and J genes are TRBV20-1 and TRBJ2-1; no definite D call. The V end lost 3 bases, the J end lost 7 bases, and 7 bases lay between the germline ends. The CDR3 extends over 11 amino acids. The germline V gene encodes CDR1 DFQATT and CDR2 SNEGSKA (reference sequence). Written as DNA, the CDR3 is TGCAGTGCTAGGGCTAGGAATGAGCAGTTCTTC. This sequence encodes CSARARNEQFF.

This clonotype came up many times. This sequence joins TRBV11-2 and TRBJ1-4; D is unresolved. The CDR3 extends over 14 amino acids. The V end was cut by 5 bases, the J end by 6 bases, with 13 bases between. Germline assignment: CDR1 SGHAT and CDR2 FQNNGV. CDR3 protein: CASSPGFMDEKLFF. CDR3 nucleotides: TGTGCCAGCAGCCCGGGGTTTATGGATGAAAAACTGTTTTTT. Full variable domain (missing parts from reference TRBV11-2 and TRBJ1-4): EAGVAQSPRYKIIEKRQSVAFWCNPISGHATLYWYQQILGQGPKLLIQFQNNGVVDDSQLPKDRFSAERLKGVDSTLKIQPAKLEDSAVYLCASSPGFMDEKLFFGSGTQLSVL.

The sample holds many counts of this clonotype. The chain employs TRBV6-2 or TRBV6-3 and TRBJ2-6; D is undetermined. Germline loops: CDR1 MNHEY, CDR2 SVGEGT. V was trimmed by 0 bases and J by 4 bases, leaving 7 bases between them. The CDR3 runs to 15 residues. CDR3: CASSYSGSGANVLTF. The CDR3 DNA reads TGTGCCAGCAGTTACTCAGGGTCAGGGGCCAACGTCCTGACTTTC.

There are a few counts of this clonotype. The V call is TRBV12-3 or TRBV12-4, the J call TRBJ2-1, with TRBD2 identical over 13 bases. The CDR3 is 19 residues long. V lost 11 bases to trimming and J lost 4 bases; unmatched junction nucleotides: 20. The CDR3 loop is CAFSLWGLAGPTGYNEQFF. DNA of the CDR3: TGTGCCTTCAGTTTATGGGGACTAGCGGGACCTACTGGATACAATGAGCAGTTCTTC.

The chain employs TRBV28 and TRBJ2-1, with TRBD2 identical over 8 bases. The CDR3 is made up of 16 amino acids. V trimming: 5 bases; J trimming: 6 bases; junction bases outside the gene matches: 12. Germline CDR1 and CDR2: MDHEN and SYDVKM. Here the CDR3 reads CASSPRYHSGINEQFF. CDR3 sequence (DNA): TGTGCCAGCAGTCCCCGTTATCATAGCGGGATCAATGAGCAGTTCTTC.

This clonotype was seen at least ten times. This chain joins TRBV12-3 or TRBV12-4 and TRBJ2-1, with D possibly matching TRBD2 (6 bases). The CDR3 contains 16 residues. Trimming took 5 bases from V and 1 from J, leaving 15 bases between them. In DNA, the CDR3 is TGTGCCAGCAGTCCTTATCTCCGGGGGTCCTACAATGAGCAGTTCTTC. Residues: CASSPYLRGSYNEQFF.

This clonotype was picked up a small number of times. The CDR3 loop is CSAKGSSGRVTGELFF. The CDR3 nucleotides are TGCAGTGCTAAGGGTTCCAGCGGGAGGGTCACCGGGGAGCTGTTTTTT. The chain joins TRBV20-1 to TRBJ2-2; TRBD2 matches at 10 bases. The CDR3 has 16 amino acids. V was clipped by 4 bases and J by 4 bases; unmatched bases: 9. Germline values: CDR1 DFQATT, CDR2 SNEGSKA (reference sequence).

The V call is TRBV4-1, the J call TRBJ2-7; D not certain. This CDR3 spans 13 amino acids. The germline V gene encodes CDR1 MGHRA and CDR2 YSYEKL. The V gene lost 3 bases and the J gene lost 12 bases, with 18 bases spanning the gap. In DNA, the CDR3 is TGCGCCAGCAGCCAGACTCCGGGCCCCGCGTCGTACTTC. The encoded protein is CASSQTPGPASYF.

The chain recombines TRBV7-9 with TRBJ2-7; D is possibly TRBD2 (6 bases). Trimming removed 1 base at V and 4 bases at J, with 11 bases between. The CDR3 is made up of 14 amino acids. Germline V gene lookup returns CDR1 SEHNR and CDR2 FQNEAQ (reference sequence). This CDR3 reads CASSLVNGGYEQYF. CDR3 nucleotide sequence: TGTGCCAGCAGCTTAGTTAATGGAGGGTACGAGCAGTACTTC. The entire variable domain, with the rest obtained from reference TRBV7-9 and TRBJ2-7, is as follows: DTGVSQNPRHKITKRGQNVTFRCDPISEHNRLYWYRQTLGQGPEFLTYFQNEAQLEKSRLLSDRFSAERPKGSFSTLEIQRTEQGDSAMYLCASSLVNGGYEQYFGPGTRLTVT.

The rearrangement links TRBV7-9 to TRBJ2-7; perhaps TRBD2 as D (6 bases). This CDR3 has 15 amino acids. V was clipped by 7 bases and J by 0 bases, with 16 bases between them. The germline V gene has CDR1 SEHNR and CDR2 FQNEAQ (reference sequence). As DNA, the CDR3 is TGTGCCAGCACCCCGGAGGGGAAAGGCTCCTACGAGCAGTACTTC. It yields the protein CASTPEGKGSYEQYF.

The genes are TRBV28 and TRBJ2-7; TRBD1 matches at 8 bases. Unmatched junction bases numbered 9, after V lost 7 bases and J lost 1 base. Germline-derived CDR1 and CDR2 are MDHEN and SYDVKM. This CDR3 contains 15 residues. This chain's CDR3 is CASTSPGTGSYEQYF. CDR3 nucleotide sequence: TGTGCCAGCACCTCCCCCGGGACAGGTTCCTACGAGCAGTACTTC.

In this sample, this clonotype turned up many times. The J gene is TRBJ2-3, the V gene TRBV5-1, with D unclear. V was pared by 0 bases and J by 1 base, with 6 bases between. The CDR3 extends over 14 amino acids. Germline lookup yields CDR1 SGHRS and CDR2 YFSETQ. CDR3 sequence reads: CASSLDSGTDTQYF. The DNA for the CDR3 is TGCGCCAGCAGCTTGGACAGTGGCACAGATACGCAGTATTTT. Based on the CDR3 plus reference TRBV5-1 and TRBJ2-3, the full variable domain is KAGVTQTPRYLIKTRGQQVTLSCSPISGHRSVSWYQQTPGQGLQFLFEYFSETQRNKGNFPGRFSGRQFSNSRSEMNVSTLELGDSALYLCASSLDSGTDTQYFGPGTRLTVL.

The rearrangement links TRBV10-3 to TRBJ2-3; D is unclear. V was pared by 6 bases and J by 0 bases, with 7 bases between. The V gene's germline CDR1 is ENHRY and CDR2 SYGVKD. This CDR3 contains 13 residues. The CDR3 coding sequence is TGTGCCATCAGGGTCCCTAGCACAGATACGCAGTATTTT. Protein product: CAIRVPSTDTQYF.

This rearrangement joins TRBV30 to TRBJ2-5; tentatively, D is TRBD1 (5 bases). The CDR3 is made up of 15 amino acids. V was cut by 2 bases and J by 3 bases, with 16 bases left in between. Germline lookup yields CDR1 GTSNPN and CDR2 SVGIG (reference sequence). The CDR3 sequence: CAWSTPETVKETQYF. For the CDR3, the DNA is TGTGCCTGGAGTACCCCCGAGACAGTGAAAGAGACCCAGTACTTC.

This clonotype showed up just a few times. The V call is TRBV4-3, the J call TRBJ1-1, with a weak D call TRBD1 (5 bases). Trimming removed 1 base at V and 1 base at J, with 7 bases between. The CDR3 is 14 residues long. CDR1 and CDR2 from the germline V gene are LGHNA and YSLEER. The CDR3 loop reads CASSQAQANTEAFF. The CDR3 DNA is TGCGCCAGCAGCCAAGCACAGGCGAACACTGAAGCTTTCTTT.

This clonotype was counted only a few times. The chain has TRBV20-1 and TRBJ2-3, with 10 nucleotides matching TRBD1. The CDR3 length is 17 residues. Germline V gene sequence: CDR1 DFQATT, CDR2 SNEGSKA (reference sequence). With V trimmed by 6 bases and J by 6 bases, 18 bases remained unmatched. The CDR3: CSASPYPPGTGADTQYF. In DNA, the CDR3 is TGCAGTGCCAGTCCTTATCCTCCCGGGACAGGGGCGGATACGCAGTATTTT.

This clonotype was seen ten or more times. This chain uses TRBV5-6 with TRBJ2-4; D is possibly TRBD1 (5 bases). Trimming cost V 3 bases and J 3 bases, with 10 bases left between them. The CDR3 extends over 14 amino acids. Germline V CDR1 and CDR2: SGHDT, YYEEEE. The CDR3 is CASSSSDNKNIQYF. CDR3 in DNA: TGTGCCAGCAGCTCCTCGGACAACAAAAACATTCAGTACTTC.